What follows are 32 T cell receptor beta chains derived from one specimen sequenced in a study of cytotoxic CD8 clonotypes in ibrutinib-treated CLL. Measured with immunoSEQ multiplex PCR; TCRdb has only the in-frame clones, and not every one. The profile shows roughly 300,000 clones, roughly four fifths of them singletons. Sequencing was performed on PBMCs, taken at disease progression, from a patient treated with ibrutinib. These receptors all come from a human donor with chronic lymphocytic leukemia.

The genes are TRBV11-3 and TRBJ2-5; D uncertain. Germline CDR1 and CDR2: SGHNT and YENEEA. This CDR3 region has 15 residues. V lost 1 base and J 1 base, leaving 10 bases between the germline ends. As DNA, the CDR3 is TGTGCCAGCAGCTTAGGAAAGGTCAGCCAAGAGACCCAGTACTTC. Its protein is CASSLGKVSQETQYF.

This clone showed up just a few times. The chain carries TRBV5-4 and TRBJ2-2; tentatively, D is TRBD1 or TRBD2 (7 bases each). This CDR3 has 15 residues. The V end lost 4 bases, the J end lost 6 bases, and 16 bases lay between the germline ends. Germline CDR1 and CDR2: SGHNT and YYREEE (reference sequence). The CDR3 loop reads CASSQRQGGAGELFF. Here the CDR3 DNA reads TGTGCCAGCAGCCAGAGACAGGGAGGGGCCGGGGAGCTGTTTTTT.

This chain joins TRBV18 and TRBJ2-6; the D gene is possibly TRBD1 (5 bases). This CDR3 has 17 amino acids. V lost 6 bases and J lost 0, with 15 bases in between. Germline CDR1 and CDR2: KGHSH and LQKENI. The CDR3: CASSSIPQGSGANVLTF. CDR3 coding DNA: TGTGCCAGCTCGAGTATACCGCAGGGCTCTGGGGCCAACGTCCTGACTTTC.

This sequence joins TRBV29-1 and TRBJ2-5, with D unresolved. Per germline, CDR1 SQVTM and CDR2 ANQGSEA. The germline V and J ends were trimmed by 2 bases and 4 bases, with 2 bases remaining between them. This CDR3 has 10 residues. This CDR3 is CSVETETQYF. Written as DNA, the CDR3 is TGCAGCGTTGAAACAGAGACCCAGTACTTC.

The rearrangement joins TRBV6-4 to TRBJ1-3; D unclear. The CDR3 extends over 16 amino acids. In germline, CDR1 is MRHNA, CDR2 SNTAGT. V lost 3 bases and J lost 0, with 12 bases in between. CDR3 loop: CASSEGGESSGNTIYF. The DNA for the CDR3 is TGTGCCAGCAGTGAGGGTGGGGAGAGCTCTGGAAACACCATATATTTT.

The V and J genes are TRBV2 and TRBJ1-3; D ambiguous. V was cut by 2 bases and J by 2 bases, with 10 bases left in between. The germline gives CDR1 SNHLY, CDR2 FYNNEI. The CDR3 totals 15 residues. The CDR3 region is CASSELRHTGNTIYF. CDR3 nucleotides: TGTGCCAGCAGTGAACTCAGACACACTGGAAACACCATATATTTT.

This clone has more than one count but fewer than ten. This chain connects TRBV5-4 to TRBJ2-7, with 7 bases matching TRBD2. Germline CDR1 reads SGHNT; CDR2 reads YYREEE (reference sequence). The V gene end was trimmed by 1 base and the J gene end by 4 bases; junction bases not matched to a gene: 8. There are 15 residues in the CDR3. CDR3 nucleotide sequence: TGTGCCAGCAGCTTGCGGGCGGGAGTATCTTACGAGCAGTACTTC. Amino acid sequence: CASSLRAGVSYEQYF.

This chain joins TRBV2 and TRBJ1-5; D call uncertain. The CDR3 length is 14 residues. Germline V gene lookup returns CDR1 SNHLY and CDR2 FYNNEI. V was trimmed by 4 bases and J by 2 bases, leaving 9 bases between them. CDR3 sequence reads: CASSVERGNQPQHF. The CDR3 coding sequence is TGTGCCAGCAGTGTTGAAAGGGGCAATCAGCCCCAGCATTTT.

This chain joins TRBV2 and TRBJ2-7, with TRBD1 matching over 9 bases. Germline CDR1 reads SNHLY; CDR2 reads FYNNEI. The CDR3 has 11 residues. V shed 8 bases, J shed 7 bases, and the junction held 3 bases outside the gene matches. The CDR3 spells CASWTGEEQYF. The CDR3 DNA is TGTGCCAGCTGGACAGGGGAAGAGCAGTACTTC.

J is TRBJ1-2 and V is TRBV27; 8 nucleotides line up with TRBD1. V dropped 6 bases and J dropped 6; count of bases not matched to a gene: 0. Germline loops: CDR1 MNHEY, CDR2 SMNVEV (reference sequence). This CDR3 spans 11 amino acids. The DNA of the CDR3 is TGTGCCAGCAGGACAGGGGATGGCTACACCTTC. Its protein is CASRTGDGYTF.

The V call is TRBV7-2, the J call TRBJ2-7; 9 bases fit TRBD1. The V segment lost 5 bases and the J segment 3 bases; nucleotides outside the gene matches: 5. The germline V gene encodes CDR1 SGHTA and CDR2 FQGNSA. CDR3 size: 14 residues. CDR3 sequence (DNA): TGTGCCAGCAGCCCCGGGACAGGGAGCTACGAGCAGTACTTC. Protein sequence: CASSPGTGSYEQYF. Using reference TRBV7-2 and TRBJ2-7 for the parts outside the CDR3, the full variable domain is GAGVSQSPSNKVTEKGKDVELRCDPISGHTALYWYRQSLGQGLEFLIYFQGNSAPDKSGLPSDRFSAERTGGSVSTLTIQRTQQEDSAVYLCASSPGTGSYEQYFGPGTRLTVT.

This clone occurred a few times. In DNA, the CDR3 is TGTGCCAGCAGCCCGACAGGGGGGAAAGAGACCCAGTACTTC. Amino acids: CASSPTGGKETQYF. The chain links TRBV9 to TRBJ2-5; TRBD1 matches at 9 bases. CDR1 SGDLS and CDR2 YYNGEE come from the germline V gene. After removal of 4 bases from V and 3 bases from J, the junction contained 4 bases not matched to a gene. The CDR3 is 14 residues long.

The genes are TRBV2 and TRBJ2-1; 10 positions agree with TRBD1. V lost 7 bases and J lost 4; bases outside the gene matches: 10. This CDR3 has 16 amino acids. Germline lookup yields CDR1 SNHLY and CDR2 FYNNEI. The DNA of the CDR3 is TGTGCCAGCACCAGGGACAGGGGATCAGCATACAATGAGCAGTTCTTC. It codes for CASTRDRGSAYNEQFF.

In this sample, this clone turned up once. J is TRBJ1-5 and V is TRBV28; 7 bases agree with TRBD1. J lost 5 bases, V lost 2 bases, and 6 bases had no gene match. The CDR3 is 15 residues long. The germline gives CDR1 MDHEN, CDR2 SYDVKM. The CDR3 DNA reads TGTGCCAGCAGTTTAGAGACAGGGTGGGATCAGCCCCAGCATTTT. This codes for CASSLETGWDQPQHF.

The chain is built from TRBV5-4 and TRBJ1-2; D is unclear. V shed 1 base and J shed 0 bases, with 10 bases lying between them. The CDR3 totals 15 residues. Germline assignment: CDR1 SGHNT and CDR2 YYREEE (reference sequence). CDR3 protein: CASSLNIAANYGYTF. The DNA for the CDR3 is TGTGCCAGCAGCTTGAACATAGCGGCTAACTATGGCTACACCTTC.

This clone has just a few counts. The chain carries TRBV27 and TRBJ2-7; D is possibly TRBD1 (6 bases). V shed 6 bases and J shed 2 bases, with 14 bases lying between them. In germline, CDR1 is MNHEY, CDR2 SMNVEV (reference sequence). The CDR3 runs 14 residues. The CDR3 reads CASSPPGHPYEQYF. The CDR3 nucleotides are TGTGCCAGCAGCCCCCCGGGACATCCCTACGAGCAGTACTTC.

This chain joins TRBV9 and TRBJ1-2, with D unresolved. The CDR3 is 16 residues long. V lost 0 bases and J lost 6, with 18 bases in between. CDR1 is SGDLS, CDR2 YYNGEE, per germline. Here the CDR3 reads CASSVAGRIQTDGYTF. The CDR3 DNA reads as TGTGCCAGCAGCGTAGCTGGGCGGATTCAAACTGATGGCTACACCTTC.

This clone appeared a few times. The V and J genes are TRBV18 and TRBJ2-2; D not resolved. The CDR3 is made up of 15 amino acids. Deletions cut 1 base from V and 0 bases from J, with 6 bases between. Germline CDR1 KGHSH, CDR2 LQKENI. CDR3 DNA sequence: TGTGCCAGCTCACCACGTTTTACGAACACCGGGGAGCTGTTTTTT. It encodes CASSPRFTNTGELFF.

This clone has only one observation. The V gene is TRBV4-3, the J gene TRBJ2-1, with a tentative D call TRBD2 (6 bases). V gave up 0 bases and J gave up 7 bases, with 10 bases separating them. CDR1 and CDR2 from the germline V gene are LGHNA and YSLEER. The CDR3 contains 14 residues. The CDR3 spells CASSQDGGRNEQFF. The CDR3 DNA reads TGCGCCAGCAGCCAAGACGGGGGAAGGAATGAGCAGTTCTTC.

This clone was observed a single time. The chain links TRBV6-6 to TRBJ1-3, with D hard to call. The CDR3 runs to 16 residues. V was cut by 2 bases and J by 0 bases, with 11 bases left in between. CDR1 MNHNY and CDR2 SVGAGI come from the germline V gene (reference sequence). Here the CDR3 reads CASSYGRELSGNTIYF. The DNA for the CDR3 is TGTGCCAGCAGTTACGGACGGGAGCTCTCTGGAAACACCATATATTTT.

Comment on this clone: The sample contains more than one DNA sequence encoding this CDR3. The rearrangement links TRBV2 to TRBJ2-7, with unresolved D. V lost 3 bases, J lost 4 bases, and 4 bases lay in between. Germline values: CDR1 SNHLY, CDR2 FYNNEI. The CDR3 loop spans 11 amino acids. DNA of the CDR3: TGTGCCAGCAGTGAGGGATACGAGCAGTACTTC. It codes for CASSEGYEQYF.

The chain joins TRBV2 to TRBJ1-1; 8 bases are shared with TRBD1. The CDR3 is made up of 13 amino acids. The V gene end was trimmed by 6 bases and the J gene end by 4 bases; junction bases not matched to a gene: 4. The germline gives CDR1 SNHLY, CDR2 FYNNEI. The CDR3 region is CASRGQGITEAFF. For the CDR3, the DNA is TGTGCCAGCAGAGGACAGGGAATCACTGAAGCTTTCTTT. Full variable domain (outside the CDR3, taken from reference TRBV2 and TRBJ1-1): EPEVTQTPSHQVTQMGQEVILRCVPISNHLYFYWYRQILGQKVEFLVSFYNNEISEKSEIFDDQFSVERPDGSNFTLKIRSTKLEDSAMYFCASRGQGITEAFFGQGTRLTVV.

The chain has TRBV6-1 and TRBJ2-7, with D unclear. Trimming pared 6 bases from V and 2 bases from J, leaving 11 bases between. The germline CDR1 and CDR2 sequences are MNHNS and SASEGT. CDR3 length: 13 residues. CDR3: CASSTVNTYEQYF. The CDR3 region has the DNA TGTGCCAGCAGCACAGTAAACACCTACGAGCAGTACTTC.

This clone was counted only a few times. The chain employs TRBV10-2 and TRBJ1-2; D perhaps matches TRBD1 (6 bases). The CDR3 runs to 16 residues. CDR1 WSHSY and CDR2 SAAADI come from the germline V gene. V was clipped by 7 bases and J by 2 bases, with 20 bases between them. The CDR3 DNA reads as TGCGCCAGCACCGGGGGGCAGGTCTTCGGAAACTATGGCTACACCTTC. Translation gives CASTGGQVFGNYGYTF.

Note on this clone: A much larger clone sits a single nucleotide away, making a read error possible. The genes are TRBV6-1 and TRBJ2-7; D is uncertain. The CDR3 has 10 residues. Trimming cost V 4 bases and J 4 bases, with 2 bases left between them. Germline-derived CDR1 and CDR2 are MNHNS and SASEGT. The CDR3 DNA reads TGTGCCAGCAGTGGTTACGAGCAGTACTTC. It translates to CASSGYEQYF.

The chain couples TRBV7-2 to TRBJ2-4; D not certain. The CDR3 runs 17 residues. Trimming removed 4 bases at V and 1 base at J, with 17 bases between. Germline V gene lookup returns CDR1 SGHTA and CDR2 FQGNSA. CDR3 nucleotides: TGTGCCAGCAGCTCCTTTGGCGTGCATCAGGCCAAAAACATTCAGTACTTC. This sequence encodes CASSSFGVHQAKNIQYF.

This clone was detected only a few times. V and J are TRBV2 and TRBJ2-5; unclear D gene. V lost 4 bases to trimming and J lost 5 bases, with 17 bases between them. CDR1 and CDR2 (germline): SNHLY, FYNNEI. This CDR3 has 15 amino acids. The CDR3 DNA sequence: TGTGCCAGCAGTGTCCCGGACCCCGTATTTGAGACCCAGTACTTC. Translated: CASSVPDPVFETQYF.

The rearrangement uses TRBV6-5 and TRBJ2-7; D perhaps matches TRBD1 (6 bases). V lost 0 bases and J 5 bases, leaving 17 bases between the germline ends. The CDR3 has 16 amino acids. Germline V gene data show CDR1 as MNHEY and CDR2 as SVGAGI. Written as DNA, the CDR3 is TGTGCCAGCAGTTACTCGCTTGGACAGCCCGGCGACGAGCAGTACTTC. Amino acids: CASSYSLGQPGDEQYF.

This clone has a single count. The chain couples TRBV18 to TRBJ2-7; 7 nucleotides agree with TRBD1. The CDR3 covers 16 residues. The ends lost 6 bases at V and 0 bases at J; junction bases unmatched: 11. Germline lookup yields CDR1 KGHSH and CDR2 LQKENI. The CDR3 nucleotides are TGTGCCAGCTCGCCTTCAACAGGGGCCCTCTCCTACGAGCAGTACTTC. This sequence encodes CASSPSTGALSYEQYF. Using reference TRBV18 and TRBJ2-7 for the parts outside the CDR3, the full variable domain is NAGVMQNPRHLVRRRGQEARLRCSPMKGHSHVYWYRQLPEEGLKFMVYLQKENIIDESGMPKERFSAEFPKEGPSILRIQQVVRGDSAAYFCASSPSTGALSYEQYFGPGTRLTVT.

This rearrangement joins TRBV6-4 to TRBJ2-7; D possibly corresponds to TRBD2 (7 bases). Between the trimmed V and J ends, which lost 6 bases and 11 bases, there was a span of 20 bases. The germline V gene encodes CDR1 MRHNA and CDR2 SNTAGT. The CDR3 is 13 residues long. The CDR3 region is CASSRGASGEKYF. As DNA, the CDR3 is TGTGCCAGCAGCCGGGGGGCTAGCGGAGAAAAGTACTTC.

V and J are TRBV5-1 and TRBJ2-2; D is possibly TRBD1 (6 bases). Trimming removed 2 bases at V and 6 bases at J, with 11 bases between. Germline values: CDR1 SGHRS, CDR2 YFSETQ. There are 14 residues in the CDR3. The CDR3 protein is CASSLYRDAGELFF. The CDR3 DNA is TGCGCCAGCAGCTTATACAGGGATGCCGGGGAGCTGTTTTTT.

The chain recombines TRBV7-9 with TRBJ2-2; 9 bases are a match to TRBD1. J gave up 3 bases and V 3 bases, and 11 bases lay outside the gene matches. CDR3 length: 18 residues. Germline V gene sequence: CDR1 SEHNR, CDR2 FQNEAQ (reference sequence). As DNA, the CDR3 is TGTGCCAGCAGCTTGGGTTCTGGGACAGGGAGTTACACCGGGGAGCTGTTTTTT. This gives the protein CASSLGSGTGSYTGELFF.